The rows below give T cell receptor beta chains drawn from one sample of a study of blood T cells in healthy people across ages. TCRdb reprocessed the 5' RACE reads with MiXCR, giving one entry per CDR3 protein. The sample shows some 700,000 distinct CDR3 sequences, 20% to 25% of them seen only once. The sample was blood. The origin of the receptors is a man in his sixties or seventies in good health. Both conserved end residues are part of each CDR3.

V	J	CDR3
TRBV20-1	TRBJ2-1	CSARDAGQGNNEQFF
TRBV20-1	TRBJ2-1	CSASLTGRAYNEQFF
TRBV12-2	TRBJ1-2	CASRLVSGKHYGYTF
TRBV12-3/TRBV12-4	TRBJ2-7	CASSGGPSEQYF
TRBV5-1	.	CASSLDLDRDYEQYF
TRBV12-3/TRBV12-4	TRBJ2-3	CASRTGGLISDTQYF
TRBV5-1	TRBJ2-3	CASTRGLADTDTQYF
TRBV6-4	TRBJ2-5	CASSDSLDLFF
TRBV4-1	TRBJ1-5	CASSQDTVFIGNQPQHF
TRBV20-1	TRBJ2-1	CSATPGTTYNEQFF
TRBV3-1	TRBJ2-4	CASSQLRVRSIQYF
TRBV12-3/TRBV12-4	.	CASSLVLAGGREQFF
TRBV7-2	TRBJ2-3	CASSFLPGGSTDTQYF
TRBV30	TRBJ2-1	CAWRHFNEQFF
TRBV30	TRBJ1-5	CAWSLPEVGQPQHF
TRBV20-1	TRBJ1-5	CSAKAGAHNQPQHF
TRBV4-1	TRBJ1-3	CASSLRDAIYF
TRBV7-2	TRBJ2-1	CASSGDYIYNEQFF
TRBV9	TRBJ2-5	CASTGGLAGETQYF
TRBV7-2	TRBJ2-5	CASSPWDRGPSGETQYF
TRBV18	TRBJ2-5	CASSATGSQETQYF
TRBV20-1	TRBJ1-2	CSAKGQGYNGYTF
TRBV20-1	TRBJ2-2	CSARTANTGELFF
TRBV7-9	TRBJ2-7	CASSSGGTSGYEQYF
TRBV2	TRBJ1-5	CASSWGRNQPQHF
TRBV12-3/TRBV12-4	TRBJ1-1	CASSLNQGWTEAFF
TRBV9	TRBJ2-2	CASSPGLAGAITGELFF
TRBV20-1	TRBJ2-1	CSARSGTSGSQMYF
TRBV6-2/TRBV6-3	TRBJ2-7	CASSKGASYEQYF
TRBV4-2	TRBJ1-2	CASSQDQGGGYGYTF
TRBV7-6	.	CASSPQPTRDDEQFF
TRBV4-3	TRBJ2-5	CASSPQREGRQTQYF
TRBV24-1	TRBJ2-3	CATSAWTGGQDTQYF
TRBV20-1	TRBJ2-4	CSARKRGGQNIQYF
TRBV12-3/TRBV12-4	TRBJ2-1	CASSGKGLLDNEQFF
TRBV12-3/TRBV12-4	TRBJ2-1	CASRLWTSGSAEQFF
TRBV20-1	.	CSAESGAGGSGEQFF
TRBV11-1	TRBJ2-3	CASSLEADPSTDTQYF
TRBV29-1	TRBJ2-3	CSVASGSTDTQYF
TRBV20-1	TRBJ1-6	CSARVPGGNSPLHF
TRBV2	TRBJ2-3	CASSEILAGPRADTQYF
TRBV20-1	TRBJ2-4	CSVRSGTEAKNIQYF
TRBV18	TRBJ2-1	CASSPYYRLAGANDNEQFF
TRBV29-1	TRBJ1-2	CSVSGQPYGYTF
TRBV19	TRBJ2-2	CASSPDRGIGELFF